This T cell receptor (beta chain) was captured in a study of blood T cell repertoires in COVID-19. The wider study: PBMCs, B-cell-depleted T cells, or T cells provided the cDNA or gDNA that made up the material.

This clone has a handful of counts. This CDR3 is 13 amino acids long. Germline CDR1 SGHNT, CDR2 YYREEE (reference sequence). Trimming took 0 bases from V and 4 from J, leaving 7 bases between them. Original handling: From reference gene primer amplification, estimates of nucleated cell counts were derived. Sequenced by immunoSEQ multiplex PCR; TCRdb stores in-frame clones only, minus some. The V and J calls and the clone size are those of that table, but D and trimming were determined from the DNA. Of 15,000 to 20,000 clones in the sample, approximately 84% were seen once. This sequence joins TRBV5-4 and TRBJ1-2, with D maybe TRBD1 (5 bases). Sequenced material: peripheral blood. This clonotype was obtained from a human donor in a cohort sampled during active COVID-19. The CDR3 is CASSLDRTYGYTF. For the CDR3, the DNA is TGTGCCAGCAGCTTGGACAGGACCTATGGCTACACCTTC.